The 4 T cell receptor beta chains listed next were all sequenced from one sample in a study of radiotherapy plus CTLA-4 blockade in lung cancer. Assay: immunoSEQ multiplex PCR; the TCRdb copy retains only in-frame clones and omits some. This table has about 110,000 clones, 70% to 85% appearing once. Specimen: peripheral blood, collected from a patient treated with radiotherapy plus ipilimumab. Receptors originate from a human donor with non-small cell lung cancer that progressed on radiotherapy plus ipilimumab. Some clones in this sample may be carry-over from other donors' samples.

The V gene is TRBV15, the J gene TRBJ2-7; D call uncertain. Germline V gene data show CDR1 as LNHNV and CDR2 as YYDKDF (reference sequence). V dropped 5 bases and J dropped 6 bases, with 14 bases sitting between them. This CDR3 comprises 13 residues. CDR3 loop: CATSSRHLSEQYF. CDR3 in DNA: TGTGCCACCAGCTCACGGCACCTCAGCGAGCAGTACTTC.

This clone has only a few counts. The V and J genes are TRBV2 and TRBJ2-7; D uncertain. The CDR3 loop spans 14 amino acids. Germline CDR1 is SNHLY and CDR2 is FYNNEI. Trimming cost V 4 bases and J 4 bases, with 14 bases left between them. CDR3 region: CASSGAWARYEQYF. The CDR3 DNA reads TGTGCCAGCAGTGGCGCTTGGGCAAGATACGAGCAGTACTTC.

V usage is TRBV4-3 and J usage is TRBJ1-5, with 7 bases identical to TRBD1. CDR3 length equals 16 residues. Germline V gene lookup returns CDR1 LGHNA and CDR2 YSLEER. V trimming: 0 bases; J trimming: 7 bases; junction bases outside the gene matches: 9. The CDR3 region is CASSQELTGRRQPQHF. CDR3 nucleotides: TGCGCCAGCAGCCAAGAATTGACAGGGCGGCGGCAGCCCCAGCATTTT.

This sequence joins TRBV7-9 and TRBJ2-7; no firm D call. The CDR3 length is 12 residues. Trimming removed 5 bases from V and 5 bases from J, with 10 bases in between. CDR1 and CDR2 (germline): SEHNR, FQNEAQ (reference sequence). The CDR3 here is CASSPPGDEQYF. CDR3 coding DNA: TGTGCCAGCAGCCCCCCAGGTGACGAGCAGTACTTC.